These 3 T cell receptor beta chains were sequenced from one sample in a study of shared clonotypes between healthy human individuals. Method: immunoSEQ multiplex PCR; TCRdb's copy keeps in-frame clones and lacks some. The sample consists of hundreds of thousands of clones, less than 80% of them appearing once. The sequencing sample was made of PBMCs. All receptors come from a woman between 35 and 50 years old in good health. Some clones in this sample may be carry-over from other donors' samples.

V usage is TRBV10-3 and J usage is TRBJ2-7; 9 bases line up with TRBD1. With V trimmed by 6 bases and J by 5 bases, 8 bases remained unmatched. CDR1 is ENHRY and CDR2 is SYGVKD in the germline V gene. The CDR3 totals 14 residues. The CDR3 sequence: CAIRSDRGVDEQYF. The DNA for the CDR3 is TGTGCCATCAGATCCGACAGGGGGGTGGACGAGCAGTACTTC.

The gene calls are TRBV30 and TRBJ1-1, with 7 bases aligning to TRBD1. Germline lookup yields CDR1 GTSNPN and CDR2 SVGIG (reference sequence). V shed 1 base, J shed 0 bases, and the junction held 2 bases outside the gene matches. This CDR3 contains 14 residues. The CDR3, as DNA: TGTGCCTGGAGTGCGGACAGGATGAACACTGAAGCTTTCTTT. Protein sequence: CAWSADRMNTEAFF.

V is TRBV15 and J is TRBJ1-2, with D perhaps matching TRBD1 (5 bases). CDR3 length: 11 residues. Looked up from germline, CDR1 is LNHNV and CDR2 is YYDKDF (reference sequence). V was cut by 4 bases and J by 7 bases, with 7 bases left in between. This CDR3 is CATSKRGGYTF. The DNA of the CDR3 is TGTGCCACCAGCAAGAGGGGTGGCTACACCTTC.